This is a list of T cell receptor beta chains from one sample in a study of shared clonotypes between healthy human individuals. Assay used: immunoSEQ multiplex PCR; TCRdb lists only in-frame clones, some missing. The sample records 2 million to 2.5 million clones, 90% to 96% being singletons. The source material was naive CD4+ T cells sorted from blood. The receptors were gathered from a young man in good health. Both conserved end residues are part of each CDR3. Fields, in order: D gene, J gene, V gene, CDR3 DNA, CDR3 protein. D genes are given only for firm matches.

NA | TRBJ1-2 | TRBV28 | TGTGCCAGCAGTTTAACGGGGGTTGGGGGCAACTATGGCTACACCTTC | CASSLTGVGGNYGYTF
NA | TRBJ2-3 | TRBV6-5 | TGTGCCAGCAGTTACTCGTCCGTTTCCCAGGCAGATACGCAGTATTTT | CASSYSSVSQADTQYF
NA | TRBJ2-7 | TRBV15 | TGTGCCACCAGCTTGTGGTCCTCCTACGAGCAGTACTTC | CATSLWSSYEQYF
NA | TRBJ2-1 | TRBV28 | TGTGCCAGCGGATCCATCGGGGCCGCCTACAATGAGCAGTTCTTC | CASGSIGAAYNEQFF
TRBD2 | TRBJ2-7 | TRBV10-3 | TGTGCCATCAGTGGGGGTAATAGCGGGCCCCCCTACGAGCAGTACTTC | CAISGGNSGPPYEQYF
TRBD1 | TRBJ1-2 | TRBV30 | TGTGCCTCCCCGACAGGGGTTGGCTACACCTTC | CASPTGVGYTF
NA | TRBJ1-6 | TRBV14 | TGTGCCAGCGGTCGGGGGGGTACCTATAATTCACCCCTCCACTTT | CASGRGGTYNSPLHF
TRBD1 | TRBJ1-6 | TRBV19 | TGTGCCAGTAAGGGGGCAGGGCTCGGTAATTCACCCCTCCACTTT | CASKGAGLGNSPLHF
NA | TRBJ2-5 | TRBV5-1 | TGCGCCAGCAGCTTGGGAGACCAAGAGACCCAGTACTTC | CASSLGDQETQYF
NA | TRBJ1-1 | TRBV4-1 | TGCGCCAGCAGCCAAGCGTGGAGGGTGGGCGAAGCTTTCTTT | CASSQAWRVGEAFF
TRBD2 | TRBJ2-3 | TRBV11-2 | TGTGCCAGCAGCTTAGAGATACTAGCGCCAGATACGCAGTATTTT | CASSLEILAPDTQYF
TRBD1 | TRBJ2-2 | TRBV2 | TGTGCCAGCATGAGGGCAGGGGGCCCCGGGGAGCTGTTTTTT | CASMRAGGPGELFF
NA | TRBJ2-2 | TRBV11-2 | TGTGCCAGCAGCCGCCTAGCCTTCCCCGGGGAGCTGTTTTTT | CASSRLAFPGELFF
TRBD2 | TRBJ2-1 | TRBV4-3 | TGCGCCAGCAGCCGAGGGACTAGCGGGTTATACAATGAGCAGTTCTTC | CASSRGTSGLYNEQFF
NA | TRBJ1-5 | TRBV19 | TGTGCCAGTAGTGGGCGTAGAGGGGGTGTCAATCAGCCCCAGCATTTT | CASSGRRGGVNQPQHF
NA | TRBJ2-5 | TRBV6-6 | TGTGCCAGCAGTTACCAGACGTTAGAAGGGACCCAGTACTTC | CASSYQTLEGTQYF
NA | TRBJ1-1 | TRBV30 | TGTGCCTACTCGCGGACAGAGAACACTGAAGCTTTCTTT | CAYSRTENTEAFF
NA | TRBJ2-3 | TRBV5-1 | TGCGCCAGCGAAGGAGGGTTTAGCACAGATACGCAGTATTTT | CASEGGFSTDTQYF
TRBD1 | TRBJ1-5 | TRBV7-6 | TGTGCCAGCAGCTCCGGGACAGGGAATCAGCCCCAGCATTTT | CASSSGTGNQPQHF